The source of this T cell receptor beta chain is a study of OX40 agonist ivuxolimab in advanced cancers. Study as a whole: While on treatment, patients had intravenous ivuxolimab at 0.01 to 10 mg/kg every 2 weeks.

Findings of the study overall: Near-lowest levels of clonal expansion characterized partial responders at 0.1-3.0 mg/kg. Some patients without response likewise showed low normalized clonal expansion.

On this clone itself: Its matching antigen is unknown.

Clones were sequenced by immunoSEQ multiplex PCR, and TCRdb holds only the in-frame ones, with some missing. The data show 75,000 to 100,000 clones, approximately 91% seen once. The germline CDR1 and CDR2 sequences are SGHTA and FQGNSA. V was clipped by 2 bases and J by 3 bases; unmatched bases: 3. The CDR3 consists of 15 residues. This chain connects TRBV7-2 to TRBJ2-3; 9 nucleotides agree with TRBD1. This TCR derives from an adult with an advanced solid tumor such as melanoma, head and neck, liver or kidney cancer. Sequencing was performed on CD4+ or CD8+ T cells sorted from blood, taken in a trial of the OX40 agonist ivuxolimab. The CDR3: CASSLQGTGTDTQYF. In DNA form, the CDR3 reads TGTGCCAGCAGCTTACAAGGGACAGGGACAGATACGCAGTATTTT.